The T cell receptor (beta chain) under discussion was sequenced for a study of blood T cell repertoires in COVID-19. The wider study: In each case, the material was cDNA or gDNA derived from T cells, B-cell-depleted T cells, or PBMCs.

The sample holds one count of this clone. Per the original data handling: The authors estimated nucleated cell counts from reference gene primer amplification. The assay was immunoSEQ multiplex PCR, and TCRdb's table has in-frame clones only and misses some. The V and J calls and clone size come from that table; D and trimming were worked out from the DNA. The sample shows over 250,000 clones, under 90% of them seen only once. Germline CDR1 MNHEY, CDR2 SVGEGT. The CDR3 extends over 16 amino acids. The germline V and J ends were trimmed by 0 bases and 2 bases, with 11 bases remaining between them. The chain carries TRBV6-2 or TRBV6-3 and TRBJ1-5; D unclear. Sequencing input: peripheral blood. The clonotype originates from a woman between 45 and 65 years old who had recovered from COVID-19. CDR3 loop: CASSYSIRQGNQPQHF. CDR3 nucleotide sequence: TGTGCCAGCAGTTACTCGATTCGCCAGGGCAATCAGCCCCAGCATTTT.